Here is one T cell receptor (beta chain) with its context. The sample is drawn from a study of ipilimumab plus nivolumab after autologous stem cell transplantation. Libraries were prepared by immunoSEQ multiplex PCR; TCRdb keeps only in-frame clonotypes and omits some of them. The data hold 6,000 to 8,000 clones, with 75% to 90% observed a single time. Patients got ipilimumab 1 mg/kg beginning 14 to 28 days post-transplant. Patients received nivolumab 3 mg/kg at weeks 1, 4, 7, 10, then fortnightly to week 26. V shed 0 bases and J shed 0 bases, with 10 bases lying between them. The CDR3 is made up of 16 amino acids. Germline-derived CDR1 and CDR2 are KGHSH and LQKENI.

Sequencing used PBMCs, obtained in a trial of ipilimumab plus nivolumab as post-transplant consolidation. This TCR was recovered from a female donor with multiple myeloma. This chain links TRBV18 with TRBJ2-3; no clear D gene. CDR3 DNA sequence: TGTGCCAGCTCACCACCTCTAGGTTCTAGCACAGATACGCAGTATTTT. Translation: CASSPPLGSSTDTQYF.